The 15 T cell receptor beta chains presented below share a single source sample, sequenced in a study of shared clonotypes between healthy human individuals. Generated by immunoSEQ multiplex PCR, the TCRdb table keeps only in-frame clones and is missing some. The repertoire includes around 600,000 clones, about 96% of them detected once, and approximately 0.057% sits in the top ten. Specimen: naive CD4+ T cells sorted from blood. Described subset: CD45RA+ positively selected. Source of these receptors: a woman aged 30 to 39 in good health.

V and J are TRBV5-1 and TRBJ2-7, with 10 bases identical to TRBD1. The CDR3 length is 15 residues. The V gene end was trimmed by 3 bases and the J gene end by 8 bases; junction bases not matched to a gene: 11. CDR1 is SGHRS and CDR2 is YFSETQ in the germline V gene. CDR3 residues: CASSSSGTGEDQQYF. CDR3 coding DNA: TGCGCCAGCAGCTCCTCCGGGACAGGGGAGGACCAGCAGTACTTC.

The CDR3 DNA sequence: TGTGCCTGGAAACGGACAGTATTCGAAGCTAATGAAAAACTGTTTTTT. Its translation: CAWKRTVFEANEKLFF. This chain uses TRBV30 with TRBJ1-4; TRBD1 is a possible D gene (6 bases). Trimming pared 4 bases from V and 3 bases from J, leaving 18 bases between. CDR1 and CDR2 from the germline V gene are GTSNPN and SVGIG (reference sequence). The CDR3 contains 16 residues.

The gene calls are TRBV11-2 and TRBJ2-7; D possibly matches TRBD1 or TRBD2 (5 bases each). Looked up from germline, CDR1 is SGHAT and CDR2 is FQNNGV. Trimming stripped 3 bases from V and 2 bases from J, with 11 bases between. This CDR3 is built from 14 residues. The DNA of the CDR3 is TGTGCCAGCAGCTTGGCAGGGACCCCCTACGAGCAGTACTTC. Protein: CASSLAGTPYEQYF.

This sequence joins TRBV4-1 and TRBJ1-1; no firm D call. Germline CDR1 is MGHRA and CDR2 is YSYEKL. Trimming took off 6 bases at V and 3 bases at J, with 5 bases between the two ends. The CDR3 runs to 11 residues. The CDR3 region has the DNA TGCGCCAGCAGGAAGGACACTGAAGCTTTCTTT. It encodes CASRKDTEAFF.

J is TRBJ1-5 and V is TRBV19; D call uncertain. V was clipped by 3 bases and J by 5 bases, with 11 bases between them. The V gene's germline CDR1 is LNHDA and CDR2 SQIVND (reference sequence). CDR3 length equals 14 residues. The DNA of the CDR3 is TGTGCCAGTAGTATCGAAGGGAACGATCAGCCCCAGCATTTT. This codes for CASSIEGNDQPQHF.

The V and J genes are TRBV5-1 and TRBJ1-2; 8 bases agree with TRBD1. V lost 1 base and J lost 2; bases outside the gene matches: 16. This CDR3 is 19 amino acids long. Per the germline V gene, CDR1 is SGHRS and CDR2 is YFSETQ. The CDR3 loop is CASSLNGEGQRTGNYGYTF. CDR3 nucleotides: TGCGCCAGCAGCTTGAATGGAGAAGGGCAAAGGACAGGGAACTATGGCTACACCTTC.

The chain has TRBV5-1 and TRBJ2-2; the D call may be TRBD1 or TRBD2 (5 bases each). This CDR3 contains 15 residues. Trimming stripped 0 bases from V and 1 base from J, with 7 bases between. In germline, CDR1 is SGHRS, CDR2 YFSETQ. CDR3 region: CASSLAGRNTGELFF. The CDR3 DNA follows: TGCGCCAGCAGCTTGGCGGGACGGAACACCGGGGAGCTGTTTTTT.

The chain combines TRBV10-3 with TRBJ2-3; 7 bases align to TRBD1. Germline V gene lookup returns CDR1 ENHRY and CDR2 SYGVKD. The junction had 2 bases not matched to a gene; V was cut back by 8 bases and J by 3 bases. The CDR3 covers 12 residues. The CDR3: CAIGDRTDTQYF. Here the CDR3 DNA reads TGTGCCATCGGGGACAGAACAGATACGCAGTATTTT.

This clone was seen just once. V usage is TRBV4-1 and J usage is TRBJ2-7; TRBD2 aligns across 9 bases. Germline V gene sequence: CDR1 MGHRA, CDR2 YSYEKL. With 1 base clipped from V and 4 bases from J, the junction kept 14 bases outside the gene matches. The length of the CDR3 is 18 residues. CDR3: CASSQVGAWREGFYEQYF. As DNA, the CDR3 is TGCGCCAGCAGCCAAGTGGGAGCGTGGCGGGAGGGTTTTTACGAGCAGTACTTC.

The CDR3 reads CASSYGTGVPYEQYF. CDR3 DNA: TGTGCCAGCAGTTACGGGACAGGGGTTCCCTACGAGCAGTACTTC. The V gene is TRBV27, the J gene TRBJ2-7; 10 bases are shared with TRBD1. V was pared by 4 bases and J by 2 bases, with 5 bases of the junction left unmatched. In germline, CDR1 is MNHEY, CDR2 SMNVEV (reference sequence). The CDR3 has 15 amino acids.

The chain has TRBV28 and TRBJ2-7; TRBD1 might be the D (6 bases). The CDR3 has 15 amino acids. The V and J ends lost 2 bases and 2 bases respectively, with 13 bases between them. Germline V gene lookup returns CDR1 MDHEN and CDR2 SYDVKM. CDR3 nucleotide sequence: TGTGCCAGCAGTTTAGCTTCAGAGGGGGCCTACGAGCAGTACTTC. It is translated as CASSLASEGAYEQYF.

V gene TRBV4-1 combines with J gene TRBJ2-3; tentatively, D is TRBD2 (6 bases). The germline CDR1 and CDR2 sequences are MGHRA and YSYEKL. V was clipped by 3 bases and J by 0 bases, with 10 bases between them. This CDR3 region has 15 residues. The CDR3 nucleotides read TGCGCCAGCAGCCAGGGCGGGGTGAGCACAGATACGCAGTATTTT. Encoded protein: CASSQGGVSTDTQYF.

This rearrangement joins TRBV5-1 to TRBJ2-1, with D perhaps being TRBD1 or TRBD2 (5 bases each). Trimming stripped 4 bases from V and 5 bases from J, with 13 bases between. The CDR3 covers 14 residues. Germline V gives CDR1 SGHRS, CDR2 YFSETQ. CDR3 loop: CASSPAGANNEQFF. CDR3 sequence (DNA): TGCGCCAGCAGCCCAGCCGGGGCCAACAATGAGCAGTTCTTC.

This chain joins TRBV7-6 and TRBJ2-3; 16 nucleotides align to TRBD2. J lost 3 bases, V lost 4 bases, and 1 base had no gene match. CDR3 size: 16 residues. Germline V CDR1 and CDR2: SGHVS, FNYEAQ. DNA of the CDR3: TGTGCCAGCAGCTCGGGACTAGCGGGAGGGACAGATACGCAGTATTTT. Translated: CASSSGLAGGTDTQYF.

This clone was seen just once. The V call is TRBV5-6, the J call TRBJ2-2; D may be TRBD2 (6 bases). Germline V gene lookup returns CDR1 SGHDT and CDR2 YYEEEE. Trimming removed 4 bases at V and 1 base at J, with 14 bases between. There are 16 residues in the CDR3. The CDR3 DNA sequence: TGTGCCAGCAGCCCTAGGCGGGGAGGGAACACCGGGGAGCTGTTTTTT. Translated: CASSPRRGGNTGELFF.